This TCR beta chain was profiled in a study of blood T cell repertoires in COVID-19. Study at large: The study drew acute and convalescent COVID-19 samples from the United States, Italy and Spain. PBMCs, B-cell-depleted T cells, or T cells were the source of the cDNA or gDNA that made up the material.

Original processing methods: Reference gene primer amplification gave estimated nucleated cell counts. Clones were sequenced by immunoSEQ multiplex PCR, and TCRdb holds only the in-frame ones, with some missing. V and J calls and clone size follow that table, whereas D and trimming were derived from the DNA. The sample lists some 450,000 clones; 85% to 90% were seen once. In germline, CDR1 is SGHNT, CDR2 YENEEA. V shed 1 base and J shed 1 base, with 7 bases lying between them. The CDR3 consists of 14 residues. Seattle patient enrollment occurred during active infection, with longitudinal follow-up thereafter.

The chain employs TRBV11-3 and TRBJ1-1, with D unclear. This receptor was obtained from a man aged 18 to 30 with COVID-19, enrolled during active disease. Sequencing input: peripheral blood. The CDR3 loop reads CASSLGVGNTEAFF. As DNA, the CDR3 is TGTGCCAGCAGCTTAGGAGTTGGGAACACTGAAGCTTTCTTT.